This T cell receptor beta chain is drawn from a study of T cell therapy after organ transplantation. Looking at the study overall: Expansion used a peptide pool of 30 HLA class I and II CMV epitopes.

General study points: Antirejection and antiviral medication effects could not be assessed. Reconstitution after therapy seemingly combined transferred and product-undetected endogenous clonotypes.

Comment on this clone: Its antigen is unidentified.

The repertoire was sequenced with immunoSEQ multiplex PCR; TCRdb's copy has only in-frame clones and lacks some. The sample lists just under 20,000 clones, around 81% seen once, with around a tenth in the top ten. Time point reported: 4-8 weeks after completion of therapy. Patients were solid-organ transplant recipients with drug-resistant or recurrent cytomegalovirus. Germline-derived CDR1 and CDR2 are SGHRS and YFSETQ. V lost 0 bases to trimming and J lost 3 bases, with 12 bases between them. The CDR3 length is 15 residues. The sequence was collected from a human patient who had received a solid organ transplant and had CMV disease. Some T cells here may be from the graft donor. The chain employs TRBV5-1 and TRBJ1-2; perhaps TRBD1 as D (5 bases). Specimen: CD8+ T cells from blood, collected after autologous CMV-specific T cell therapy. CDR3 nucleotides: TGCGCCAGCAGCTTGGTAGGGTTGGGGGACTATGGCTACACCTTC. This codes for CASSLVGLGDYGYTF.